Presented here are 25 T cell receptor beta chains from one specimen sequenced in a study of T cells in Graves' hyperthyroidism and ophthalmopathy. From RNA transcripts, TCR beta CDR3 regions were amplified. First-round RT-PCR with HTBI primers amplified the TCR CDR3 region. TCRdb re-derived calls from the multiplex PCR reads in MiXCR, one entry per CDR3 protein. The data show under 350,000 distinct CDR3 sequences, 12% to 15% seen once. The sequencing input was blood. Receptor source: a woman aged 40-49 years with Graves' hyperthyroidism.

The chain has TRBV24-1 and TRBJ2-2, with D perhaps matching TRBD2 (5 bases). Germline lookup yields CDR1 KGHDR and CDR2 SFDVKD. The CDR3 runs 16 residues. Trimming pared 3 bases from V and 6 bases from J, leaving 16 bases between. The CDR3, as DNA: TGTGCCACCAGTGATCACCCTAGCTATGGTGCCGGGGAGCTGTTTTTT. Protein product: CATSDHPSYGAGELFF.

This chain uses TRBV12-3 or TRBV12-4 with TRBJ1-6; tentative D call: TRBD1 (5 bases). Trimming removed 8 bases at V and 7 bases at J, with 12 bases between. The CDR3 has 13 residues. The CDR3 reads CASLGTSNSPLHF. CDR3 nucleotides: TGTGCCAGCCTGGGGACCAGCAATTCACCCCTCCACTTT.

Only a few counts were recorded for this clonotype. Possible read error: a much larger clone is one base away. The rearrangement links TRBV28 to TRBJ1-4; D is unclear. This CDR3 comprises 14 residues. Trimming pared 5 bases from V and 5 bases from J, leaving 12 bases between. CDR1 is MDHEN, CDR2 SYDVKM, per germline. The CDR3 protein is CASSGVGWNEKLFF. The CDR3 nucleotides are TGTGCCAGCAGTGGAGTGGGCTGGAATGAAAAACTGTTTTTT. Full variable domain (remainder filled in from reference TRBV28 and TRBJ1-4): DVKVTQSSRYLVKRTGEKVFLECVQDMDHENMFWYRQDPGLGLRLIYFSYDVKMKEKGDIPEGYSVSREKKERFSLILESASTNQTSMYLCASSGVGWNEKLFFGSGTQLSVL.

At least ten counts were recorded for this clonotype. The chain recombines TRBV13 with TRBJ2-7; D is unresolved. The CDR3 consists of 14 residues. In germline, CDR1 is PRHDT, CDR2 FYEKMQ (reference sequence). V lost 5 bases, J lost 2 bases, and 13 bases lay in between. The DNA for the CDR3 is TGTGCCAGCAGCGCGACCCCCGCGACCTACGAGCAGTACTTC. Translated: CASSATPATYEQYF.

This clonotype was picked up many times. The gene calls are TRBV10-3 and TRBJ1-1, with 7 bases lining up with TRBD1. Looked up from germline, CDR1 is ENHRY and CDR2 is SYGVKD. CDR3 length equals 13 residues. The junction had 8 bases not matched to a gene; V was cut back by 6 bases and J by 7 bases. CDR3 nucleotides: TGTGCCATCAGGGGAGGACAGGACGGTGAAGCTTTCTTT. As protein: CAIRGGQDGEAFF.

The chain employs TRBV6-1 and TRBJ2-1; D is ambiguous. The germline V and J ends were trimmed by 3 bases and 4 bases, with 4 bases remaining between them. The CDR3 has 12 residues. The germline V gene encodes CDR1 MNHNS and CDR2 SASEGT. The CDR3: CASSDVYNEQFF. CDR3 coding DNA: TGTGCCAGCAGTGACGTGTACAATGAGCAGTTCTTC.

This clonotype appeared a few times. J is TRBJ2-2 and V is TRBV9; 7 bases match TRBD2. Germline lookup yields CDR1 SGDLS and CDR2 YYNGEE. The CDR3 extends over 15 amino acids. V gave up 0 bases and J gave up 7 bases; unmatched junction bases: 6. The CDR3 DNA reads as TGTGCCAGCAGCGTAGCCCGGGAGGCGGGCGGGGAGCTGTTTTTT. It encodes CASSVAREAGGELFF.

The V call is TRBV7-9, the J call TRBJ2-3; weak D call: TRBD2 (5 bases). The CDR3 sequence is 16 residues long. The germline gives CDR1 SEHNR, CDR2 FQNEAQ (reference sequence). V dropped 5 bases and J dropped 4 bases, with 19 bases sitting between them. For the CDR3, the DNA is TGTGCCAGCAGCGCCGGCGGGTCGGGGAGTGCAGATACGCAGTATTTT. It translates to CASSAGGSGSADTQYF.

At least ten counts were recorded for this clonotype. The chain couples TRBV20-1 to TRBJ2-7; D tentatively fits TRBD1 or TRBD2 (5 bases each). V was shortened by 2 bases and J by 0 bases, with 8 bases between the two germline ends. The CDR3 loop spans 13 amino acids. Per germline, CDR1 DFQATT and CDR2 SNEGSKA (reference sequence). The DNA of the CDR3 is TGCAGTGCTAGAAGGGACCACTCCTACGAGCAGTACTTC. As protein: CSARRDHSYEQYF.

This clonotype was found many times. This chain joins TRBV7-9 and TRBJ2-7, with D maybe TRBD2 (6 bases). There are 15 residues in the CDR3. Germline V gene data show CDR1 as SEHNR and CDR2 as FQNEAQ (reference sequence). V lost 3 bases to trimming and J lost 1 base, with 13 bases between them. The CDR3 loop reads CASSFPGLQSYEQYF. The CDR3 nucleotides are TGTGCCAGCAGCTTTCCGGGACTGCAATCCTACGAGCAGTACTTC.

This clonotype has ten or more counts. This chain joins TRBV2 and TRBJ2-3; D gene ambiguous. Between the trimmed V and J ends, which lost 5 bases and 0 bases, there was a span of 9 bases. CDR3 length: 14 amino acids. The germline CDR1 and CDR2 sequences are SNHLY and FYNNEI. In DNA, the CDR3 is TGTGCCAGCAGTAAACTGCCAAGCACAGATACGCAGTATTTT. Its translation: CASSKLPSTDTQYF. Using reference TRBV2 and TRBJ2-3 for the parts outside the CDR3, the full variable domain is EPEVTQTPSHQVTQMGQEVILRCVPISNHLYFYWYRQILGQKVEFLVSFYNNEISEKSEIFDDQFSVERPDGSNFTLKIRSTKLEDSAMYFCASSKLPSTDTQYFGPGTRLTVL.

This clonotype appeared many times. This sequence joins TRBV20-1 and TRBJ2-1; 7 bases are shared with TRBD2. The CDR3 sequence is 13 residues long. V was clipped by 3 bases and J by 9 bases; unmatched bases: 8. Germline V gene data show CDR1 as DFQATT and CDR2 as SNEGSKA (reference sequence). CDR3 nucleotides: TGCAGTGCTAGCCGTGGACTAGTAAGTGAGCAGTTCTTC. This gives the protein CSASRGLVSEQFF.

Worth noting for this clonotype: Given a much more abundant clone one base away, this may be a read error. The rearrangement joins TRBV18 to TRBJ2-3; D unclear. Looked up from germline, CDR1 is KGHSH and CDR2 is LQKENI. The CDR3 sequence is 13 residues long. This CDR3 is CAISPLVRDTQYF. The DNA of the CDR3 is TGTGCCATCTCACCACTTGTTCGAGATACGCAGTATTTT.

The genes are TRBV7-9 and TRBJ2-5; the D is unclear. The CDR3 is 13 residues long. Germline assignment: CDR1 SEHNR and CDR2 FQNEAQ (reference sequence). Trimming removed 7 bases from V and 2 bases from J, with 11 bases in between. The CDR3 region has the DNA TGTGCCAGCACCCCTATGGCTCAAGAGACCCAGTACTTC. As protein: CASTPMAQETQYF. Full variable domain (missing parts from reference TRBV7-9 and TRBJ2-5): DTGVSQNPRHKITKRGQNVTFRCDPISEHNRLYWYRQTLGQGPEFLTYFQNEAQLEKSRLLSDRFSAERPKGSFSTLEIQRTEQGDSAMYLCASTPMAQETQYFGPGTRLLVL.

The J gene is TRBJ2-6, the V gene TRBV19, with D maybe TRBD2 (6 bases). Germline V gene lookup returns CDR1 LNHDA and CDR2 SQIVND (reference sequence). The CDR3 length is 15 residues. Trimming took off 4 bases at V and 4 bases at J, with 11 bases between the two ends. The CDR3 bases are TGTGCCAGTAGTACCCGACTAGTCGGGGCCAACGTCCTGACTTTC. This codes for CASSTRLVGANVLTF.

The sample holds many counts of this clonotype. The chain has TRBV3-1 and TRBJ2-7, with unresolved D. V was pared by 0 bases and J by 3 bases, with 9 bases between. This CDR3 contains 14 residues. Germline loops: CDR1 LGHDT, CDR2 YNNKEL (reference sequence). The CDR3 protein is CASSQDLIVYEQYF. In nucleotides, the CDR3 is TGTGCCAGCAGCCAAGATCTAATTGTCTACGAGCAGTACTTC.

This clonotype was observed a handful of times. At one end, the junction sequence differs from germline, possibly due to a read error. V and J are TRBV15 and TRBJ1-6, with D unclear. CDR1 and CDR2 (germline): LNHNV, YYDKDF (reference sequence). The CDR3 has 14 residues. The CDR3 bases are TGTGCCACCGGCAGAGCAAGAAATAATTCACCCCTCCACTTT. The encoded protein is CATGRARNNSPLHF.

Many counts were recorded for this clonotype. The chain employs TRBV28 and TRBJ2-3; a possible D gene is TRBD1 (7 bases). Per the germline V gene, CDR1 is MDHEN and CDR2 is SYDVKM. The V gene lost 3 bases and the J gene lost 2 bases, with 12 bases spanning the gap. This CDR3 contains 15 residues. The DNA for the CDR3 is TGTGCCAGCAGTTTTACAGGGGACTTCACAGATACGCAGTATTTT. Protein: CASSFTGDFTDTQYF.

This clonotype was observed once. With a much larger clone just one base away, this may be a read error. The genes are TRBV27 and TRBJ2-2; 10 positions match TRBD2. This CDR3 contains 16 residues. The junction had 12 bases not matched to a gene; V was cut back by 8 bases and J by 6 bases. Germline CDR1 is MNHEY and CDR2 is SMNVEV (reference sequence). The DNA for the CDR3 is TGTGCCAGCGGTCACCTAGCGGGGGCGTCGGCCGGGGAGCTGTTTTTT. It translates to CASGHLAGASAGELFF.

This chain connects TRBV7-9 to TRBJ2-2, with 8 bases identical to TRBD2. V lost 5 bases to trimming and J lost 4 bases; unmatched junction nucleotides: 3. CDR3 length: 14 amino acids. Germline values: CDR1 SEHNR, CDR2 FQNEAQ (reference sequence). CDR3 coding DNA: TGTGCCAGCAGCCCCGGGAGGGCCACCGGGGAGCTGTTTTTT. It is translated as CASSPGRATGELFF.

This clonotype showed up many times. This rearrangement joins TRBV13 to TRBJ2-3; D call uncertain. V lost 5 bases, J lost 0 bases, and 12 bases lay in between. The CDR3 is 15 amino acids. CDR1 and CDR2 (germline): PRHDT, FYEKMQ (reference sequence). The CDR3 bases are TGTGCCAGCAGCCACGAGTTACCTAGCACAGATACGCAGTATTTT. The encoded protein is CASSHELPSTDTQYF.

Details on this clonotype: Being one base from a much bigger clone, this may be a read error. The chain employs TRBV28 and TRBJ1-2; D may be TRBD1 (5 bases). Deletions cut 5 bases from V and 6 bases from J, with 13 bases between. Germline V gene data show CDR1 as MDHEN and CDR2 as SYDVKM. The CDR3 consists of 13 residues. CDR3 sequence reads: CASSPAGPHGYTF. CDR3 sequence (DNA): TGTGCCAGCAGTCCCGCGGGGCCCCATGGCTACACCTTC.

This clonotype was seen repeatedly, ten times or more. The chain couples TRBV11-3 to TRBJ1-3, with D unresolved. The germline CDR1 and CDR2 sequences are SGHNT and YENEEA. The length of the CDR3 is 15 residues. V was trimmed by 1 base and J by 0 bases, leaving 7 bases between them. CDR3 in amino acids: CASSLGGASGNTIYF. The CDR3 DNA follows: TGTGCCAGCAGCTTAGGGGGTGCCTCTGGAAACACCATATATTTT.

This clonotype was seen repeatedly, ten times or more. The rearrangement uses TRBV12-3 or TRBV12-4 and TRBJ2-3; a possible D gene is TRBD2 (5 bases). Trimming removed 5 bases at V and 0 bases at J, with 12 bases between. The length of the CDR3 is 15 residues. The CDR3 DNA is TGTGCCAGCAGTCCCAGGCGGACTAGCACAGATACGCAGTATTTT. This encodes CASSPRRTSTDTQYF.

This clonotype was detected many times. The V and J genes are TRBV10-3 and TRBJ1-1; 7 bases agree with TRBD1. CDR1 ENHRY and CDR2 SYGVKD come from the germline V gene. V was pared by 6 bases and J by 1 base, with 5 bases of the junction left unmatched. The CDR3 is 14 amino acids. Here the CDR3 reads CAIRERQGNTEAFF. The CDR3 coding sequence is TGTGCCATCAGAGAGAGACAGGGGAACACTGAAGCTTTCTTT.